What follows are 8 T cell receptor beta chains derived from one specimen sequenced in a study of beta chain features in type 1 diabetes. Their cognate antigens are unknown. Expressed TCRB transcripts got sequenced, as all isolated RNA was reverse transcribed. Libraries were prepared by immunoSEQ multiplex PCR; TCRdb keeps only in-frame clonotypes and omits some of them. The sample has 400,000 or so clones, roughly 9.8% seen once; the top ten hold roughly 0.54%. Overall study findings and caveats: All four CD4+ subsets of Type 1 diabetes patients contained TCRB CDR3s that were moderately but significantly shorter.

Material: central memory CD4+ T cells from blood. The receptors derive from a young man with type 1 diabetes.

CDR3 loop: CASSPRAISGANVLTF. The CDR3 DNA follows: TGTGCCAGCAGTCCTAGGGCGATCTCTGGGGCCAACGTCCTGACTTTC. The rearrangement joins TRBV27 to TRBJ2-6; the D is unclear. CDR1 and CDR2 (germline): MNHEY, SMNVEV (reference sequence). The CDR3 is made up of 16 amino acids. V lost 5 bases and J 0 bases, leaving 11 bases between the germline ends.

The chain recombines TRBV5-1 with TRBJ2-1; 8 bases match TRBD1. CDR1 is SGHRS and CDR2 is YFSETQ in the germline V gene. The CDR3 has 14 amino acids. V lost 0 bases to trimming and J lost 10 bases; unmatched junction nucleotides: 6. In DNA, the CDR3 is TGCGCCAGCAGCTTGGCTCCAGGGGGCGGGGAGCAGTTCTTC. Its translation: CASSLAPGGGEQFF.

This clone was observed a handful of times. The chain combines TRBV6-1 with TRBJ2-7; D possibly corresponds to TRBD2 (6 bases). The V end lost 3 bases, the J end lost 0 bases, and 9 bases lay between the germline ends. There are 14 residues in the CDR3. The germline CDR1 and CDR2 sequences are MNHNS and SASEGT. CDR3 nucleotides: TGTGCCAGCAGTGAGATGGGGGGCTCCTACGAGCAGTACTTC. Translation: CASSEMGGSYEQYF.

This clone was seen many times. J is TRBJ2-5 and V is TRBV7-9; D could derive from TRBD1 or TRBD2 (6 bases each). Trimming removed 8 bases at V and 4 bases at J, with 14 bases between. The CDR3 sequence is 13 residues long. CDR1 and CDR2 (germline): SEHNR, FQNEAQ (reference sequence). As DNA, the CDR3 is TGTGCCAGCGGAGGAGGGGGAGGAGAGACCCAGTACTTC. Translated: CASGGGGGETQYF.

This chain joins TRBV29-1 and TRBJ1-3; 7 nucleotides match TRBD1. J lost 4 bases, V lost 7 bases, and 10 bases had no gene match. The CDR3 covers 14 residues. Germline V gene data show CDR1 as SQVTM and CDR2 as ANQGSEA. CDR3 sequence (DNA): TGCAGCGCTCTTATACAGGGGATGGGAAACACCATATATTTT. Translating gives CSALIQGMGNTIYF.

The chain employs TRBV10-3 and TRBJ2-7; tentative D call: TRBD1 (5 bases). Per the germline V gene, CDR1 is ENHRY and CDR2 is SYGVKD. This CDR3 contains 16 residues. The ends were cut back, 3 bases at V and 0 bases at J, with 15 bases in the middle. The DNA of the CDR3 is TGTGCCATCAGTGATTCGGTCAGGGCCAACTCCTACGAGCAGTACTTC. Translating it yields CAISDSVRANSYEQYF.

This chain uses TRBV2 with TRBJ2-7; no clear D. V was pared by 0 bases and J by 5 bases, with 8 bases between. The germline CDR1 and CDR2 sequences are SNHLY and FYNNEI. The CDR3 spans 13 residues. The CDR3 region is CASSEAGRDEQYF. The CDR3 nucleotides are TGTGCCAGCAGTGAAGCGGGTAGGGACGAGCAGTACTTC.

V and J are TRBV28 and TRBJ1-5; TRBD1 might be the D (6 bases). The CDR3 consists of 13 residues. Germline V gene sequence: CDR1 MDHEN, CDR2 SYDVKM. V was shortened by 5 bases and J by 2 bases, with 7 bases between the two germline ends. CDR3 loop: CASSRTGNQPQHF. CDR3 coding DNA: TGTGCCAGCAGTCGGACAGGCAATCAGCCCCAGCATTTT. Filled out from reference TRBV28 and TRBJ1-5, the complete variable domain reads DVKVTQSSRYLVKRTGEKVFLECVQDMDHENMFWYRQDPGLGLRLIYFSYDVKMKEKGDIPEGYSVSREKKERFSLILESASTNQTSMYLCASSRTGNQPQHFGDGTRLSIL.